This entry describes one T cell receptor (beta chain). Its antigen is not identified. Baseline was the first blood sampling point, followed by cycle 4 day 1 and cycle 7 day 1. This sample is drawn from a study of OX40 agonist ivuxolimab in advanced cancers. Study background: The eligibility criteria allowed prior anti-PD-1, anti-PD-L1 or anti-CTLA-4 therapy, and approximately 40% had some. Three patients, one with hepatocellular carcinoma and two with cutaneous melanoma, achieved partial responses. Notes on the study in general: Some of the nonresponding patients also showed low levels of normalized T-cell clonal expansion.

TCRdb keeps only in-frame clones here, not all; method: immunoSEQ multiplex PCR. Among about 37,000 clones listed, around 80% were seen once. CDR3 length: 15 amino acids. V shed 4 bases and J shed 0 bases, with 13 bases lying between them. CDR1 and CDR2 (germline): LGHNA, YSLEER. This TCR was sampled from an adult with an advanced solid tumor such as melanoma, head and neck, liver or kidney cancer. This specimen was CD4+ or CD8+ T cells sorted from blood, taken in a trial of the OX40 agonist ivuxolimab. This chain joins TRBV4-3 and TRBJ2-7, with D perhaps matching TRBD1 or TRBD2 (6 bases each). The CDR3 nucleotides are TGCGCCAGCAGCCCCGGGGGCGGGTTCTCCTACGAGCAGTACTTC. Its protein is CASSPGGGFSYEQYF.